This T cell receptor (beta chain) was identified in a study of response to subunit inactivated influenza vaccine. TCRdb used MiXCR to reprocess the RT-PCR reads, holding one entry per CDR3 protein. This repertoire shows 550,000 to 650,000 distinct CDR3 sequences, about 10% found once; its top ten account for 10% to 13%. The clonotype comes from a man in his forties or fifties who received an inactivated influenza vaccine. The specimen comprised PBMCs from blood, sampled on the day of vaccination.

The CDR3: CASSPELAASYEQYF. The CDR3 nucleotides read TGTGCCAGCAGCCCCGAACTAGCGGCCAGCTACGAGCAGTACTTC. The chain carries TRBV7-2 and TRBJ2-7; 8 bases are shared with TRBD2. Germline V CDR1 and CDR2: SGHTA, FQGNSA. This CDR3 contains 15 residues. Trimming at V came to 5 bases and at J to 3 bases, leaving 9 bases not matched to a gene.